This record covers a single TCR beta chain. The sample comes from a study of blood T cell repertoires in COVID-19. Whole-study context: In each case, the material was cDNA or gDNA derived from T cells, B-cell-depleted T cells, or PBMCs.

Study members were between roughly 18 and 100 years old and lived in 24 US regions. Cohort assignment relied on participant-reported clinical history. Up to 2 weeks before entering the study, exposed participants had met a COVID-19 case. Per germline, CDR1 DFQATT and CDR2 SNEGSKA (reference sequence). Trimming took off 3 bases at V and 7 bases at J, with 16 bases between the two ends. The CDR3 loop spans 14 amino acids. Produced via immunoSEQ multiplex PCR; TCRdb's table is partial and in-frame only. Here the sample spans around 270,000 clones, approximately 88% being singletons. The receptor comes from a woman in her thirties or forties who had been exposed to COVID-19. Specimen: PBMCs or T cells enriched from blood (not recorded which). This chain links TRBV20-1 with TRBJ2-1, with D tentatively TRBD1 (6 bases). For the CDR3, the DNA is TGCAGTGCTAGTAAAATAGGGACACAAAATGAGCAGTTCTTC. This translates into CSASKIGTQNEQFF.